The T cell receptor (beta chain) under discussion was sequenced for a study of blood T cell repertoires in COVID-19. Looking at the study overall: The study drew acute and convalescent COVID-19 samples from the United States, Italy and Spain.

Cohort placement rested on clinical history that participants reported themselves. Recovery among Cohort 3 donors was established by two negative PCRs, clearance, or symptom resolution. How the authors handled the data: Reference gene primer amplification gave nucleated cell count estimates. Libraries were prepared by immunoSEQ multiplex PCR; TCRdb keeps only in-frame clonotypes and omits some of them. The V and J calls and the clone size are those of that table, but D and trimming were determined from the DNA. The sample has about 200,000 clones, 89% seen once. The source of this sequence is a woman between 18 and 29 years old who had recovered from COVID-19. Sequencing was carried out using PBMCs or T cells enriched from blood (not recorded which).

CDR3 nucleotides: TGTGCCAGCAGCTCCGCCGGGACAGCCTTGTACCAAGAGACCCAGTACTTC. Translation gives CASSSAGTALYQETQYF. The chain recombines TRBV28 with TRBJ2-5; 7 positions match TRBD1. Per the germline V gene, CDR1 is MDHEN and CDR2 is SYDVKM. Trimming at V came to 6 bases and at J to 0 bases, leaving 13 bases not matched to a gene. The CDR3 loop spans 17 amino acids.